The 11 T cell receptor beta chains listed next were all sequenced from one sample in a study of radiation and T cells in renal cell carcinoma. Produced via immunoSEQ multiplex PCR; TCRdb's table is partial and in-frame only. Among tens of thousands of clones listed, about 80% were seen once. Specified time point: blood 2 weeks post-SBRT. Treatment given: 15 Gy SBRT to primary tumor, nephrectomy 4 weeks later. Material: blood, obtained from a patient whose treatment included radiotherapy and nephrectomy. Receptors were obtained from a woman in her sixties or seventies with renal cell carcinoma.

The chain carries TRBV5-1 and TRBJ2-7; 9 bases are shared with TRBD1. This CDR3 has 14 residues. The V and J ends lost 4 bases and 6 bases, in that order; junction bases with no gene match: 8. Germline values: CDR1 SGHRS, CDR2 YFSETQ. In DNA form, the CDR3 reads TGCGCCAGCAGCGGCTTGACAGGGGGAAGCGAGCAGTACTTC. Its translation: CASSGLTGGSEQYF.

The V gene is TRBV10-3, the J gene TRBJ2-1, with D hard to call. The CDR3 runs 12 residues. Germline-derived CDR1 and CDR2 are ENHRY and SYGVKD. Trimming cost V 6 bases and J 5 bases, with 8 bases left between them. The CDR3: CAIRGLDNEQFF. For the CDR3, the DNA is TGTGCCATCAGGGGCCTAGACAATGAGCAGTTCTTC.

V and J are TRBV5-1 and TRBJ2-5; D gene unclear. V was trimmed by 0 bases and J by 5 bases, leaving 11 bases between them. Looked up from germline, CDR1 is SGHRS and CDR2 is YFSETQ. The CDR3 spans 14 residues. CDR3 in DNA: TGCGCCAGCAGCTTGGCGGTTCCGATCGAGACCCAGTACTTC. This encodes CASSLAVPIETQYF.

Only one count was recorded for this clone. This chain joins TRBV7-9 and TRBJ2-1; D gene unclear. The CDR3 is 10 residues long. Germline CDR1 is SEHNR and CDR2 is FQNEAQ (reference sequence). V shed 10 bases and J shed 9 bases, with 10 bases lying between them. The CDR3 coding sequence is TGTGCCATGCTGGAACCTGAGCAGTTCTTC. Its protein is CAMLEPEQFF. The full variable domain, with the rest looked up from reference TRBV7-9 and TRBJ2-1, is DTGVSQNPRHKITKRGQNVTFRCDPISEHNRLYWYRQTLGQGPEFLTYFQNEAQLEKSRLLSDRFSAERPKGSFSTLEIQRTEQGDSAMYLCAMLEPEQFFGPGTRLTVL.

The CDR3 coding sequence is TGTGCCAGCAGTAGTACAGGGAGCATGAACACTGAAGCTTTCTTT. Encoded protein: CASSSTGSMNTEAFF. The chain has TRBV6-1 and TRBJ1-1, with D maybe TRBD1 (6 bases). This CDR3 comprises 15 residues. CDR1 is MNHNS and CDR2 is SASEGT in the germline V gene. Trimming shortened V by 5 bases and J by 0 bases, and 13 bases separated the two germline ends.

CDR3: CASSSDRGGYGYTF. Here the CDR3 DNA reads TGTGCCAGCAGCTCGGACAGGGGGGGATATGGCTACACCTTC. This chain links TRBV7-9 with TRBJ1-2; 10 bases match TRBD1. Germline trimming cut 4 bases from V and 5 bases from J; bases unmatched to any gene: 4. Per the germline V gene, CDR1 is SEHNR and CDR2 is FQNEAQ (reference sequence). The CDR3 is 14 amino acids.

The rearrangement uses TRBV7-2 and TRBJ2-5; the match to TRBD2 covers 11 bases. Germline V gene sequence: CDR1 SGHTA, CDR2 FQGNSA. This CDR3 has 16 amino acids. V shed 5 bases, J shed 1 base, and the junction held 6 bases outside the gene matches. DNA for the CDR3: TGTGCCAGCAGCCTTATAGCGGGAGGGTTCCAAGAGACCCAGTACTTC. Translated: CASSLIAGGFQETQYF.

This clone was seen only once. The gene calls are TRBV5-1 and TRBJ2-5; 8 positions agree with TRBD1. The CDR3 spans 14 residues. CDR1 is SGHRS and CDR2 is YFSETQ in the germline V gene. V gave up 4 bases and J gave up 5 bases; unmatched junction bases: 7. The CDR3 DNA reads TGCGCCAGCAGCCCGGGACAGGCTGTGGAGACCCAGTACTTC. Translation: CASSPGQAVETQYF.

The chain joins TRBV5-1 to TRBJ1-4, with D tentatively TRBD1 (6 bases). The V and J ends lost 4 bases and 7 bases respectively, with 23 bases between them. Germline V CDR1 and CDR2: SGHRS, YFSETQ. The CDR3 spans 17 residues. Here the CDR3 DNA reads TGCGCCAGCAGCCCCCGCCACAGCGGAGGGGGAGGTGAAAAACTGTTTTTT. Protein: CASSPRHSGGGGEKLFF.

The chain carries TRBV14 and TRBJ2-2, with D tentatively TRBD1 (6 bases). CDR3 length: 15 amino acids. V gave up 6 bases and J gave up 6 bases, with 17 bases separating them. The germline V gene encodes CDR1 SGHDN and CDR2 FVKESK. This CDR3 is CASRPTGSQAGELFF. The CDR3 coding sequence is TGTGCCAGCAGGCCGACAGGCAGTCAGGCCGGGGAGCTGTTTTTT.

This rearrangement joins TRBV5-1 to TRBJ1-2; tentatively, D is TRBD1 (6 bases). V was clipped by 4 bases and J by 2 bases, with 9 bases between them. This CDR3 has 13 amino acids. The V gene's germline CDR1 is SGHRS and CDR2 YFSETQ. DNA for the CDR3: TGCGCCAGCAGCCCGGGACAAAACTATGGCTACACCTTC. This sequence encodes CASSPGQNYGYTF.